The 3 T cell receptor beta chains below all came from one sample that was sequenced in a study of molecular identifiers for immune sequencing clone quantification. TCRdb reprocessed the PCR reads via MiXCR and lists one record per CDR3 protein. The repertoire includes 460,000 or so distinct CDR3 sequences, roughly 26% of them detected once, and 0.7% to 0.9% sits in the top ten. The specimen was naive CD8+ T cells from blood, with Jurkat cell RNA spiked in. Subset of the sample: FACS-sorted CD8+CD4-CCR7+CD45RA+ naive T cells. The source of these receptors is a human donor in good health. Some libraries in this study had Jurkat cell RNA spiked in.

The chain is built from TRBV10-2 and TRBJ1-1; D possibly corresponds to TRBD1 (6 bases). This CDR3 contains 14 residues. Germline CDR1 reads WSHSY; CDR2 reads SAAADI. The V and J ends lost 4 bases and 1 base respectively, with 10 bases between them. Here the CDR3 DNA reads TGCGCCAGCAGTGTGGGGGCCACGAACACTGAAGCTTTCTTT. Encoded protein: CASSVGATNTEAFF.

In this sample, this clonotype turned up a few times. The chain has TRBV7-9 and TRBJ2-2, with 13 bases aligning to TRBD2. Per germline, CDR1 SEHNR and CDR2 FQNEAQ (reference sequence). The length of the CDR3 is 18 residues. V dropped 6 bases and J dropped 4; count of bases not matched to a gene: 11. In nucleotides, the CDR3 is TGTGCCAGCAGATCTTGGACTAGCGGGAGATCAATCACCGGGGAGCTGTTTTTT. It specifies CASRSWTSGRSITGELFF.

In regard to this clonotype: The CDR3 does not close with the conserved phenylalanine or tryptophan, likely indicating a read error. The rearrangement joins TRBV12-5 to TRBJ2-3; 8 bases line up with TRBD2. This CDR3 comprises 14 residues. Trimming took 4 bases from V and 0 from J; bases not matched to a gene: 0. CDR1 LGHNT and CDR2 FRNRAP come from the germline V gene. The CDR3 loop is CASGSSGSTDTQYL. The CDR3 bases are TGTGCTAGTGGTTCTAGCGGGAGCACAGATACGCAGTATCTT.